Listed below are T cell receptor beta chains from one sample, sequenced in a study of OX40 agonist ivuxolimab in advanced cancers. TCRdb's copy holds only in-frame clones and misses some; the assay was immunoSEQ multiplex PCR. The repertoire holds about 100,000 clones, with under 95% as singletons. Sequences were derived from CD4+ or CD8+ T cells sorted from blood, sampled in a trial of the OX40 agonist ivuxolimab. These receptors all stem from an adult with an advanced solid tumor such as melanoma, head and neck, liver or kidney cancer. Both conserved end residues are part of each CDR3. D genes are given only for firm matches. A clone size is listed for some rows: how often the clone was seen (once, few, many), or a class if it is expanded.

>.|TRBV28|TRBJ2-6|.|14
TGTGCCAGCACCCTTGGCTCTGGGGCCAACGTCCTGACTTTC
CASTLGSGANVLTF
>.|TRBV11-3|TRBJ2-1|.|15
TGTGCCAGCAGCGAAGGGGACACAATATACAATGAGCAGTTCTTC
CASSEGDTIYNEQFF
>.|TRBV28|TRBJ2-5|.|15
TGTGCCAGCAGTGAGGTTATTGGTGGTGGAGAGACCCAGTACTTC
CASSEVIGGGETQYF
>.|TRBV27|TRBJ1-2|.|14
TGTGCCAGCAAAATACGGCCAGCGGCGGATGGCTACACCTTC
CASKIRPAADGYTF
>.|TRBV19|TRBJ2-5|.|13
TGTGCCAGTAGTATTGTAGGCTTGGAGACCCAGTACTTC
CASSIVGLETQYF
>.|TRBV30|TRBJ2-2|TRBD1|13
TGTGCCTGGGGGACAGGGAGAAGCGGGGAGCTGTTTTTT
CAWGTGRSGELFF
>.|TRBV19|TRBJ1-2|.|16
TGTGCCAGTAAGAAGGAGACAGCGAGGGTTAGGTATGGCTACACCTTC
CASKKETARVRYGYTF
>.|TRBV11-2|TRBJ2-7|.|13
TGTGCCGTCGACAGCACACCGACCTACGAGCAGTACTTC
CAVDSTPTYEQYF
>.|TRBV28|TRBJ1-5|.|16
TGTGCCAGCAGTCCCACGGGGGCGCTGAGGTCGAAGCCCCAGCATTTT
CASSPTGALRSKPQHF
>.|TRBV6-5|TRBJ1-4|TRBD1|14
TGTGCCAGCAGTCCACAGGGGGCGCATGAAAAACTGTTTTTT
CASSPQGAHEKLFF
>once|TRBV5-1|TRBJ1-1|.|13
TGCGCCAGCAGCGAAAATGGGCGAACTGAAGCTTTCTTT
CASSENGRTEAFF
>.|TRBV18|TRBJ2-5|.|12
TGTGCCAGCTCACCAAACCAAGAGACCCAGTACTTC
CASSPNQETQYF
>.|TRBV2|TRBJ1-1|.|13
TGTGCCAGCAGATTCACAGAGAACACTGAAGCTTTCTTT
CASRFTENTEAFF
>.|TRBV11-1|TRBJ2-5|TRBD2|15
TGTGCCAGCAGCTCCTCTCCCAGGGAGGGAGAGACCCAGTACTTC
CASSSSPREGETQYF
>.|TRBV18|TRBJ2-2|.|13
TGTGCCAGCTCACCGACTGGCACCGGGGAGCTGTTTTTT
CASSPTGTGELFF
>.|TRBV6-6|TRBJ2-3|.|16
TGTGCCAGCAGTAGATCCGGGACTCCCCCCCCAGATACGCAGTATTTT
CASSRSGTPPPDTQYF
>.|TRBV5-5|TRBJ2-3|TRBD1|16
TGTGCCAGCAGTTCAAAACCGGGACAGGGAAGCGATACGCAGTATTTT
CASSSKPGQGSDTQYF
>.|TRBV6-1|TRBJ1-5|TRBD1|15
TGTGCCAGCAGTGAACTGGACAGGGTGAATCAGCCCCAGCATTTT
CASSELDRVNQPQHF
>.|TRBV19|TRBJ2-3|TRBD2|17
TGTGCCAGTAGTATAGGACTAGCGGGAGGTAGCACAGATACGCAGTATTTT
CASSIGLAGGSTDTQYF
>.|TRBV11-2|TRBJ2-1|TRBD1|16
TGTGCCAGCAGCCAATTCCGGGACAGGGTACGTCGTGAGCAGTTCTTC
CASSQFRDRVRREQFF
>.|TRBV10-3|TRBJ2-1|.|16
TGTGCCATCAGCGGCACCCCGGCTGGGGTAGGGAATGAGCAGTTCTTC
CAISGTPAGVGNEQFF
>.|TRBV5-5|TRBJ2-7|.|13
TGTGCCAGCAGCTCCACCCTTGGGAACGAGCAGTACTTC
CASSSTLGNEQYF
>once|TRBV19|TRBJ2-1|TRBD1|16
TGTGCCAGTAGTCCGCAGGAGGCAGGGGGACACAATGAGCAGTTCTTC
CASSPQEAGGHNEQFF
>.|TRBV18|TRBJ2-5|.|13
TGTGCCAGCTCAAGAGACAAGACGGAGACCCAGTACTTC
CASSRDKTETQYF
>.|TRBV5-4|TRBJ1-3|TRBD1|15
TGTGCCAGCAGCCCGGAGGGACAGGGGCCAAACACCATATATTTT
CASSPEGQGPNTIYF
>once|TRBV4-3|TRBJ2-3|TRBD2|14
TGCGCCAGTAGCATAGCGGGATATGCAGATACGCAGTATTTT
CASSIAGYADTQYF
>.|TRBV7-2|TRBJ1-2|.|14
TGTGCCAGCAGCTTAGGGTTGTACAGGGATGGCTACACCTTC
CASSLGLYRDGYTF
>.|TRBV6-1|TRBJ2-5|TRBD1|14
TGTGCCGGCCGGGACAGGGGGTTTGCGGAGACCCAGTACTTC
CAGRDRGFAETQYF
>.|TRBV2|TRBJ1-5|.|13
TGTGCCAGCACTCTTCAGGGAGGTCAGCCCCAGCATTTT
CASTLQGGQPQHF
>.|TRBV5-5|TRBJ2-1|.|13
TGTGCCAGCAGCCCCCCGGGATGGCATGAGCAGTTCTTC
CASSPPGWHEQFF
>.|TRBV7-9|TRBJ1-1|.|13
TGTGCCAGCAGCTTATATGGGGACACTGAAGCTTTCTTT
CASSLYGDTEAFF
>.|TRBV7-2|TRBJ2-3|.|13
TGTGCCAGCAGCCTCCGGATGGCCGATACGCAGTATTTT
CASSLRMADTQYF
>.|TRBV7-9|TRBJ1-2|.|13
TGTGCCAGCAGCCTGGATGCGGGGGTTGGCTACACCTTC
CASSLDAGVGYTF
>few|TRBV4-1|TRBJ1-2|.|15
TGCGCCAGCAGCCCTGGACGGATCCTTAACTATGGCTACACCTTC
CASSPGRILNYGYTF
>.|TRBV5-1|TRBJ2-5|TRBD2|15
TGCGCCAGCAGCGTGGGAGGACTAGCGAGTGAGACCCAGTACTTC
CASSVGGLASETQYF
>.|TRBV7-6|TRBJ2-2|.|15
TGTGCCAGCAGCTCGCAGGGCCCGGGGACCGGGGAGCTGTTTTTT
CASSSQGPGTGELFF
>.|TRBV5-1|TRBJ2-6|.|14
TGCGCCAGCAGCAGAGGTGCTGGGGCCAACGTCCTGACTTTC
CASSRGAGANVLTF
>.|TRBV28|TRBJ1-2|.|13
TGTGCCAGCAGGTTTTCAGGGCGAAGTGGCTACACCTTC
CASRFSGRSGYTF
>.|TRBV7-9|TRBJ2-3|TRBD1|17
TGTGCCAGCAGCTTAGCGACAGGGGCGCTCTCCACAGATACGCAGTATTTT
CASSLATGALSTDTQYF
>.|TRBV7-2|TRBJ2-2|.|17
TGTGCCAGCTTGTACGCTTCCCCCCCTAGAAGCACCGGGGAGCTGTTTTTT
CASLYASPPRSTGELFF
>once|TRBV13|TRBJ2-7|.|12
TGTGCCAGCAGCTTATGGGGGAACGAGCAGTACTTC
CASSLWGNEQYF
>.|TRBV2|TRBJ1-1|.|13
TGTGCCAGCAGTGCGGATCAGAACACTGAAGCTTTCTTT
CASSADQNTEAFF
>.|TRBV4-3|TRBJ1-4|.|16
TGCGCCAGCAGCCGTGAGGGCCCCCCAACTAATGAAAAACTGTTTTTT
CASSREGPPTNEKLFF
>once|TRBV5-1|TRBJ2-3|.|13
TGCGCCAGCAGCCCGAGGATGACAGATACGCAGTATTTT
CASSPRMTDTQYF